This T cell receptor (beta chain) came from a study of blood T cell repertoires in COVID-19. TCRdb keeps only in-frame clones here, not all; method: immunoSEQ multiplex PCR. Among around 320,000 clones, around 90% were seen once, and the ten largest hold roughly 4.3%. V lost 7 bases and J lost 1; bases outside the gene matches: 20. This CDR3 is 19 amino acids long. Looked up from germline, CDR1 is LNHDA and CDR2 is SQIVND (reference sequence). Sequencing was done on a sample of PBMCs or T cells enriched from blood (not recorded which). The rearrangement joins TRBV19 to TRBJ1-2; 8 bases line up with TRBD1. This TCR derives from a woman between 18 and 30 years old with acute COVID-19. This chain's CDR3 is CASTLLWGANGQGNYGYTF. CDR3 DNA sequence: TGTGCCAGTACCCTATTATGGGGGGCCAATGGACAGGGTAACTATGGCTACACCTTC.